This TCR beta chain was recorded in a study of CD8+CD57+ T cells in acquired aplastic anemia. Overall study context: Yields of DNA that came from sorted CD4+ and CD8+ cells averaged roughly 3 ug. General study results and limits: Found in both controls and patients were around 29 CD8+ CDR3 sequences. Patients and healthy controls showed no significant CD8+ Simpson's diversity difference.

From germline, CDR1 is SGHKS and CDR2 YYEKEE (reference sequence). The CDR3 runs 16 residues. V gave up 0 bases and J gave up 8 bases, with 15 bases separating them. The template for TCR beta VDJ and CDR3 sequence profiling was genomic DNA. TCRdb itself ran the reads through MiXCR, one entry per CDR3 protein. The sample has 260,000 or so distinct CDR3 sequences, about 44% seen once. Comments on this clonotype: Its antigen is still unknown.

Patients chosen for sequencing had CD8+CD57+ cells that had expanded, as shown by flow cytometry. Diagnosis of severe acquired aplastic anemia applied to all patients. The TCR was taken from a human donor with aplastic anemia. The chain couples TRBV5-5 to TRBJ1-6, with D unresolved. The source material was sorted CD4+, CD8+, or CD8+CD57+ T cells (not recorded which) from PBMCs. This CDR3 is CASSLGTVGYDSPLHF. The CDR3 DNA reads as TGTGCCAGCAGCTTGGGAACAGTGGGTTATGATTCACCCCTCCACTTT.